Listed below are T cell receptor beta chains from one sample, sequenced in a study of cytomegalovirus exposure and HLA in healthy donors. Assay: immunoSEQ multiplex PCR; the TCRdb copy retains only in-frame clones and omits some. The table lists roughly 200,000 clones, around 80% of them singletons. Input material: PBMCs. The receptors were sampled from a man in his forties in good health and CMV-seronegative. The CDR3 runs from the conserved cysteine through the conserved F or W. The D gene is left open where the match is weak. The listing skips clone size in some rows; elsewhere it reads once, few, many or a size class.

TGTGCCAGTAGTATAGGTAGCGGAACGATCTACGAGCAGTACTTC	CASSIGSGTIYEQYF	TRBV19	TRBJ2-7	-	-
TGTGCCAGCAGCTCCTCACTAGGTCCCTACGAGCAGTACTTC	CASSSSLGPYEQYF	TRBV7-2	TRBJ2-7	-	-
TGCGCCAGCAGCTTGGTGGTGACTAGCGGGGGATCGAACACCGGGGAGCTGTTTTTT	CASSLVVTSGGSNTGELFF	TRBV5-1	TRBJ2-2	TRBD2	once
TGCGCCAGCAGCTTGGCGGGGGACAGCATTAGGCCCGGCACAGATACGCAGTATTTT	CASSLAGDSIRPGTDTQYF	TRBV5-1	TRBJ2-3	-	-
TGTGCCAGCAGTCCTTCTGGTGGCGGTCGGTCACCCCTCCACTTT	CASSPSGGGRSPLHF	TRBV28	TRBJ1-6	-	few
TGCAGCGTAATGGGACAGGGGTCATACAATGAGCAGTTCTTC	CSVMGQGSYNEQFF	TRBV29-1	TRBJ2-1	TRBD1	-
TGTGCCAGCAGTAACCTACAGGGCTCAGAGACCCAGTACTTC	CASSNLQGSETQYF	TRBV6-1	TRBJ2-5	-	once
TGCGCCAGCAACGCGGTAATCTCTGGGGCCAACGTCCTGACTTTC	CASNAVISGANVLTF	TRBV5-1	TRBJ2-6	-	-
TGTGCCTCGGGGGCAGGGGGTGGGAACACTGAAGCTTTCTTT	CASGAGGGNTEAFF	TRBV10-3	TRBJ1-1	TRBD1	-
TGTGCCAGTAGTGTACAAGAGGACCGGGGAGGTACGCAGTATTTT	CASSVQEDRGGTQYF	TRBV19	TRBJ2-3	-	-
TGTGCCAGCTCCTCTTTAGGACAGGGGTCCTCTGGGGCCAACGTCCTGACTTTC	CASSSLGQGSSGANVLTF	TRBV10-3	TRBJ2-6	TRBD1	-
TGTGCCAGCATCGGTAGGGGGAATGAAAAACTGTTTTTT	CASIGRGNEKLFF	TRBV12-1	TRBJ1-4	-	few
TGTGCCACCGATTCGACAGGGACCCAGCCCCAGCATTTT	CATDSTGTQPQHF	TRBV19	TRBJ1-5	TRBD1	-
TGTGCCAGCATGCCGGGACAGGGGCGGTCTGGGGCCTACGAGCAGTACTTC	CASMPGQGRSGAYEQYF	TRBV27	TRBJ2-7	TRBD1	-
TGTGCCAGCAGCTTAGCCATCCCGCGGGAGACCCAGTACTTC	CASSLAIPRETQYF	TRBV7-2	TRBJ2-5	-	-
TGTGCCAGCAGCTTAACCTGGACTAGTTCCTACGAGCAGTACTTC	CASSLTWTSSYEQYF	TRBV5-6	TRBJ2-7	TRBD2	-
TGTGCCTGGCGGGGACAGGCCTCCTACGAGCAGTACTTC	CAWRGQASYEQYF	TRBV30	TRBJ2-7	TRBD1	few
TGTGCCAGCAGTTGGACAGGCTCTGGGGGCAATCAGCCCCAGCATTTT	CASSWTGSGGNQPQHF	TRBV28	TRBJ1-5	TRBD1	-
TGTGCCAGCAGCCGGGGACAGGGAAATCAGCCCCAGCATTTT	CASSRGQGNQPQHF	TRBV6-6	TRBJ1-5	TRBD1	-
TGTGCCAGCATCAGGATGGGCAGGCTGCGTTCTAACTATGGCTACACCTTC	CASIRMGRLRSNYGYTF	TRBV11-3	TRBJ1-2	-	-
TGTGCCAGCAGCTTAACGGACAGGGTGGGCGAGCAGTACTTC	CASSLTDRVGEQYF	TRBV11-2	TRBJ2-7	TRBD1	-
TGTGCCATCAGTGAGTCGAGGGGGCCGGGGTCACCCCTCCACTTT	CAISESRGPGSPLHF	TRBV10-3	TRBJ1-6	TRBD1	-